This TCR beta chain stems from a study of blood T cell repertoires in COVID-19. As originally analysed: Amplification with reference gene primers provided the estimates of nucleated cell counts. The protocol was immunoSEQ multiplex PCR, while the TCRdb copy is restricted to in-frame clones and leaves out a portion. That table gives V, J and clone size, and the DNA gave D and trimming. The sample gives about 170,000 clones, 80% to 95% of which show up once; 4.8% is in the top ten. J was trimmed by 1 base and V by 3 bases; bases with no gene match: 5. CDR1 is SGHAT, CDR2 FQNNGV, per germline. This CDR3 comprises 16 residues.

Sequenced input: peripheral blood. This sequence originates from a man in his thirties or forties with COVID-19, enrolled during active disease. V gene TRBV11-2 combines with J gene TRBJ2-2; TRBD1 matches 7 bases. CDR3 protein: CASSLTGILNTGELFF. CDR3 in DNA: TGTGCCAGCAGCTTGACAGGGATCCTGAACACCGGGGAGCTGTTTTTT.